The rows below give T cell receptor beta chains drawn from one sample of a study of spatial heterogeneity in lung cancer. TCRdb re-derived calls from the 5' RACE reads in MiXCR, one entry per CDR3 protein. The sample consists of around 110,000 distinct CDR3 sequences, 10% to 15% of them appearing once. The sequencing used PBMCs, collected at follow-up. The source is a male donor with early-stage non-small cell lung cancer. Both conserved end residues are part of each CDR3. The D gene is left open where the match is weak. Size is omitted from some rows. Given values are once, few, many or a class for expanded clones.

D: -
V: TRBV20-1
J: TRBJ2-7
size: many
DNA: TGCAGTGCTAGAGGTGGACTCACCTACGAGCAGTACTTC
CDR3: CSARGGLTYEQYF

D: -
V: TRBV7-9
J: TRBJ1-4
size: few
DNA: TGTGCCAGCAGCGTCGGGTTGCGGGAAAAACTGTTTTTT
CDR3: CASSVGLREKLFF

D: -
V: TRBV4-3
J: TRBJ2-5
size: -
DNA: TGCGCCGGCAGCCAGCAAGGACTCGGGGAGACCCAGTACTTC
CDR3: CAGSQQGLGETQYF

D: -
V: TRBV28
J: TRBJ1-3
size: -
DNA: TGTGCCAGCAGTTCCGCTCCAGGGACCTCCTCTGGAAACACCATATATTTT
CDR3: CASSSAPGTSSGNTIYF

D: TRBD1
V: TRBV29-1
J: TRBJ2-7
size: many
DNA: TGCAGCGTTGCGCAGGGACAGTCCTACGAGCAGTACTTC
CDR3: CSVAQGQSYEQYF

D: -
V: TRBV6-6
J: TRBJ2-1
size: few
DNA: TGTGCCAGCAGTCTTGGAGATTACAATGAGCAGTTCTTC
CDR3: CASSLGDYNEQFF

D: TRBD2
V: TRBV27
J: TRBJ2-1
size: -
DNA: TGTGCCAGCAGTCCCCCGTCGGGGGGGGAGCAGTTCTTC
CDR3: CASSPPSGGEQFF

D: -
V: TRBV27
J: TRBJ2-7
size: few
DNA: TGTGCCAGCAGTTTATCGAGTGGGCCGTACGAGCAGTACTTC
CDR3: CASSLSSGPYEQYF

D: -
V: TRBV7-2
J: TRBJ2-2
size: few
DNA: TGTGCCAGCAGCATGGACGGGCCCGGGGAGCTGTTTTTT
CDR3: CASSMDGPGELFF

D: TRBD1
V: TRBV3-1
J: TRBJ1-1
size: many
DNA: TGTGCCAGCAGCCCCACTACCAGGGGGCGATATGAAACTTTCTTT
CDR3: CASSPTTRGRYETFF

D: TRBD1
V: TRBV7-2
J: TRBJ2-2
size: many
DNA: TGTGCCAGCAGACAGGGGGCAAACACCGGGGAGCTGTTTTTT
CDR3: CASRQGANTGELFF

D: TRBD1
V: TRBV7-8
J: TRBJ2-7
size: many
DNA: TGTGCCAGCAGCTCGGGACAGCCCGGAGGAGAGCAGTACTTC
CDR3: CASSSGQPGGEQYF

D: TRBD2
V: TRBV24-1
J: TRBJ2-1
size: few
DNA: TGTGCCACCAGTGTCCTAGCGGGGGATGAGCAGTTCTTC
CDR3: CATSVLAGDEQFF

D: -
V: TRBV2
J: TRBJ1-4
size: -
DNA: TGTGCCAGCAACAAGGGGCTTGACGGTGAAAAACTGTTTTTT
CDR3: CASNKGLDGEKLFF

D: -
V: TRBV24-1
J: TRBJ1-1
size: few
DNA: TGTGCCACCAGTGCGGGGGGTTTTACAGCTGAAGCTTTCTTT
CDR3: CATSAGGFTAEAFF

D: -
V: TRBV27
J: TRBJ1-4
size: few
DNA: TGTGCCAGCAGTAGGAGTGCAACTAATGAAAAACTGTTTTTT
CDR3: CASSRSATNEKLFF

D: -
V: TRBV28
J: TRBJ1-5
size: many
DNA: TGTGCCAGCAGCCCCGACAATCGGCATCAGCCCCAGCATTTT
CDR3: CASSPDNRHQPQHF

D: -
V: TRBV2
J: TRBJ2-1
size: few
DNA: TGTGCCAGCACCATCGCGCCGGAGCAGTTCTTC
CDR3: CASTIAPEQFF

D: -
V: TRBV15
J: TRBJ2-3
size: -
DNA: TGTGCCACCAGCATGGCAAGCGCAGATACGCAGTATTTT
CDR3: CATSMASADTQYF

D: -
V: TRBV20-1
J: TRBJ1-6
size: many
DNA: TGCAGTGCTGGGACCCGGGACCTGAGGGGTTCACCCCTCCACTTT
CDR3: CSAGTRDLRGSPLHF

D: TRBD1
V: TRBV28
J: TRBJ2-7
size: many
DNA: TGTGCCAGCACCCCCCCCGTGGGCCCGGACAGGGCTCACGAGCAGTACTTC
CDR3: CASTPPVGPDRAHEQYF

D: TRBD1
V: TRBV29-1
J: TRBJ2-1
size: many
DNA: TGCAGCGTCACGAGGGACAGGGGACGGGAGCAGTTCTTC
CDR3: CSVTRDRGREQFF